The 17 T cell receptor beta chains below all came from one sample that was sequenced in a study of PD-1 blockade in classical Hodgkin lymphoma. Libraries were prepared by immunoSEQ multiplex PCR; TCRdb keeps only in-frame clonotypes and omits some of them. The sample carries tens of thousands of clones, around 80% recorded once. The time point denotes: cycle 4 day 1 (C4D1), after 6 weeks of nivolumab. Exposure to brentuximab vedotin varied, and each patient had relapsed following autologous stem cell transplantation. The source material was peripheral blood mononuclear cells (PBMCs), sampled before the fourth cycle of nivolumab. These receptors all stem from a human donor with classical Hodgkin lymphoma.

The chain has TRBV5-1 and TRBJ2-7, with a tentative D call TRBD2 (6 bases). V was cut by 4 bases and J by 0 bases, with 14 bases left in between. Germline V gives CDR1 SGHRS, CDR2 YFSETQ. CDR3 size: 15 residues. The CDR3 DNA is TGCGCCAGCAGCATGGAGGGCATCCTCTCCTACGAGCAGTACTTC. Protein sequence: CASSMEGILSYEQYF.

This clone is medium-sized within its sample. A read error may produce the germline difference seen at one junction end. This chain links TRBV6-6 with TRBJ1-1; D is undetermined. There are 11 residues in the CDR3. Germline V lookup: CDR1 MNHNY, CDR2 SVGAGI (reference sequence). DNA for the CDR3: TGTGCCAGCTGTTACGTCACTGAAGCTTTCTTT. Its translation is CASCYVTEAFF.

This chain links TRBV7-2 with TRBJ1-6; TRBD1 might be the D (5 bases). The CDR3 totals 14 residues. Trimming stripped 4 bases from V and 1 base from J, with 5 bases between. In germline, CDR1 is SGHTA, CDR2 FQGNSA. As DNA, the CDR3 is TGTGCCAGCAGCTGGGGGTCCTATAATTCACCCCTCCACTTT. Its translation is CASSWGSYNSPLHF. The entire variable domain, with the rest obtained from reference TRBV7-2 and TRBJ1-6, is as follows: GAGVSQSPSNKVTEKGKDVELRCDPISGHTALYWYRQSLGQGLEFLIYFQGNSAPDKSGLPSDRFSAERTGGSVSTLTIQRTQQEDSAVYLCASSWGSYNSPLHFGNGTRLTVT.

The V gene is TRBV7-3, the J gene TRBJ2-6; D gene ambiguous. Between the trimmed V and J ends, which lost 4 bases and 0 bases, there was a span of 13 bases. CDR3 length: 17 residues. From germline, CDR1 is SGHTA and CDR2 FQGTGA. The CDR3 is CASSSASFSSGANVLTF. The DNA of the CDR3 is TGTGCCAGCAGCTCAGCCAGCTTTAGCTCTGGGGCCAACGTCCTGACTTTC.

The chain is built from TRBV7-2 and TRBJ1-5; D remains unclear. The CDR3 extends over 13 amino acids. Between the trimmed V and J ends, which lost 2 bases and 4 bases, there was a span of 6 bases. CDR1 is SGHTA and CDR2 is FQGNSA in the germline V gene. The CDR3 reads CASSLKGNQPQHF. CDR3 sequence (DNA): TGTGCCAGCAGCTTAAAAGGGAATCAGCCCCAGCATTTT.

The gene calls are TRBV6-8 and TRBJ2-1; possible D gene TRBD2, 6 bases. V was cut by 4 bases and J by 9 bases, with 19 bases left in between. The V gene's germline CDR1 is MNHGY and CDR2 SAAAGT. The CDR3 covers 15 residues. The CDR3: CASSLVGAARGEQFF. The CDR3, as DNA: TGTGCCAGCAGTTTAGTCGGGGCCGCGCGGGGTGAGCAGTTCTTC.

V and J are TRBV6-5 and TRBJ2-2, with D maybe TRBD2 (6 bases). Germline-derived CDR1 and CDR2 are MNHEY and SVGAGI. The CDR3 has 14 residues. V lost 2 bases and J 7 bases, leaving 11 bases between the germline ends. CDR3 bases: TGTGCCAGCAGTTACAGGCGGGGTAGCGGGGAGCTGTTTTTT. Protein product: CASSYRRGSGELFF.

A few counts support this clone. This chain joins TRBV18 and TRBJ2-7; 8 bases align to TRBD1. CDR3 size: 14 residues. Germline loops: CDR1 KGHSH, CDR2 LQKENI. Unmatched junction bases numbered 6, after V lost 3 bases and J lost 5 bases. CDR3 sequence reads: CASSPGTGRDEQYF. The DNA for the CDR3 is TGTGCCAGCTCACCTGGGACAGGACGGGACGAGCAGTACTTC.

V and J are TRBV25-1 and TRBJ1-5; D might be TRBD1 (5 bases). CDR3 length: 12 amino acids. Deletions cut 11 bases from V and 5 bases from J, with 13 bases between. Germline V gives CDR1 MGHDK, CDR2 SYGVNS. CDR3 DNA: TGTGCCCTCCAAGGGGATGATCAGCCCCAGCATTTT. Its protein product is CALQGDDQPQHF.

CDR3: CASSPQQGSSEKLFF. The CDR3, as DNA: TGTGCCAGCAGCCCACAACAGGGGTCAAGTGAAAAACTGTTTTTT. This chain joins TRBV7-9 and TRBJ1-4; TRBD1 matches 7 bases. The CDR3 covers 15 residues. CDR1 is SEHNR and CDR2 is FQNEAQ in the germline V gene (reference sequence). V was clipped by 5 bases and J by 7 bases; unmatched bases: 10.

This chain connects TRBV28 to TRBJ2-1; unclear D gene. Per germline, CDR1 MDHEN and CDR2 SYDVKM. The CDR3 covers 12 residues. Trimming cost V 4 bases and J 8 bases, with 9 bases left between them. For the CDR3, the DNA is TGTGCCAGCAGTTCCCAGAGGTATGAGCAGTTCTTC. Amino acid sequence: CASSSQRYEQFF.

The J gene is TRBJ2-2, the V gene TRBV4-3; D is perhaps TRBD1 or TRBD2 (5 bases each). The CDR3 loop spans 13 amino acids. V was clipped by 5 bases and J by 3 bases, with 7 bases between them. CDR1 and CDR2 (germline): LGHNA, YSLEER. The CDR3 DNA reads TGCGCCAGCAGCAGGGACCACACCGGGGAGCTGTTTTTT. Its protein is CASSRDHTGELFF.

The V and J genes are TRBV4-3 and TRBJ1-5; the D gene is possibly TRBD1 (6 bases). Looked up from germline, CDR1 is LGHNA and CDR2 is YSLEER. The CDR3 length is 15 residues. Trimming shortened V by 2 bases and J by 9 bases, and 17 bases separated the two germline ends. CDR3 coding DNA: TGCGCCAGCAGCCAAACTCAGGGGTTATCAAGGCCCCAGCATTTT. Its translation is CASSQTQGLSRPQHF.

The chain has TRBV4-2 and TRBJ2-5; D call uncertain. The J call may be incorrect, as the DNA end agrees better with TRBJ2-7. CDR3 size: 15 residues. CDR1 LGHNA and CDR2 YNFKEQ come from the germline V gene. The chain's CDR3 is CASSQDWVGIYEQYF. The CDR3 coding sequence is TGTGCCAGCAGCCAAGATTGGGTAGGGATCTACGAGCAGTACTTC.

This chain connects TRBV11-3 to TRBJ1-1; TRBD1 matches at 8 bases. CDR3 length: 16 amino acids. The germline gives CDR1 SGHNT, CDR2 YENEEA. V gave up 3 bases and J gave up 6 bases; unmatched junction bases: 12. The CDR3 protein is CASSFHDRGARSEAFF. The DNA for the CDR3 is TGTGCCAGCAGCTTTCATGACAGGGGCGCGAGATCTGAAGCTTTCTTT.

V usage is TRBV11-3 and J usage is TRBJ1-1; no clear D gene. The germline V gene encodes CDR1 SGHNT and CDR2 YENEEA. This CDR3 region has 14 residues. V was shortened by 6 bases and J by 4 bases, with 15 bases between the two germline ends. CDR3 nucleotides: TGTGCCAGCAGTTTTTACGGAGGGTTCACTGAAGCTTTCTTT. Encoded protein: CASSFYGGFTEAFF.

The table lists this clone with a few counts. The V gene is TRBV9, the J gene TRBJ1-1, with 9 positions matching TRBD1. J lost 5 bases, V lost 2 bases, and 4 bases had no gene match. Per the germline V gene, CDR1 is SGDLS and CDR2 is YYNGEE. CDR3 length: 14 residues. CDR3 nucleotide sequence: TGTGCCAGCAGCGTGGGACAGGGAAATACTGAAGCTTTCTTT. It codes for CASSVGQGNTEAFF.